This TCR beta chain was captured by sequencing in a study of blood T cell repertoires in COVID-19. Overall study: Samples of COVID-19 (acute and convalescent) were obtained from the United States, Italy and Spain. PBMCs, B-cell-depleted T cells, or T cells were the source of the cDNA or gDNA that made up the material.

This table comes from immunoSEQ multiplex PCR, and its TCRdb copy is limited to in-frame clones, with some not included. The sample consists of some 250,000 clones, roughly four fifths of them appearing once. The CDR3 has 15 amino acids. The V end lost 3 bases, the J end lost 1 base, and 10 bases lay between the germline ends. Germline values: CDR1 SGHTA, CDR2 FQGNSA. Sequencing was done on a sample of peripheral blood. The genes are TRBV7-2 and TRBJ1-3; D unresolved. This receptor was obtained from a woman aged 60-75 years with active or convalescent COVID-19. CDR3 loop: CASSLVTGSGNTIYF. Here the CDR3 DNA reads TGTGCCAGCAGCTTGGTGACGGGGTCTGGAAACACCATATATTTT.